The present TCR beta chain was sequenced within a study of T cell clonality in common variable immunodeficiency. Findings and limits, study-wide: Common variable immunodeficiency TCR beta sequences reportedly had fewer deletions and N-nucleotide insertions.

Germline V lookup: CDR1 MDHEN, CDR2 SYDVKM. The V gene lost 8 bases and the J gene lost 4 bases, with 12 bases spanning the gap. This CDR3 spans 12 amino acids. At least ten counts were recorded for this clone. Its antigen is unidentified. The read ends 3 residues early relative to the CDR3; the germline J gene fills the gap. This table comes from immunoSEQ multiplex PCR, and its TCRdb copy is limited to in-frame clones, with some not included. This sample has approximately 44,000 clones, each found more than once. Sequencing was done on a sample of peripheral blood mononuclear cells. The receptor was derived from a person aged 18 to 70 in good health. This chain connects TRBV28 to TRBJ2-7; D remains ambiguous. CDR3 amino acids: CASSLGVYEQYF. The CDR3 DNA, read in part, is TGTGCCAGCTCCCTAGGCGTGTACGAG.